Below are 13 T cell receptor beta chains sequenced from a single sample in a study of blood T cell repertoires in COVID-19 (dated by TCRdb to 2018 to 2020). Preparation of the library involved the immunoSEQ multiplex PCR assay. The source is immuneACCESS, and TCRdb retained only in-frame sequences with V and J called. Part of the clones is not carried over; for the studies checked, unresolved V genes explain less than half of this, and the remainder is unexplained. For this sample the table gives 95,000 to 150,000 clones, of which roughly 84% were detected only once. Of the sample, around 4% falls within the top ten clones. Input material: peripheral blood. The receptors shown here come from a man aged 55 to 70 with acute or convalescent COVID-19.

The chain carries TRBV5-4 and TRBJ2-5; TRBD2 matches at 8 bases. The germline V gene has CDR1 SGHNT and CDR2 YYREEE (reference sequence). Trimming at V came to 3 bases and at J to 4 bases, leaving 5 bases not matched to a gene. The CDR3 has 14 residues. The CDR3 protein is CASSSISGTETQYF. Written as DNA, the CDR3 is TGTGCCAGCAGCTCCATTAGCGGGACAGAGACCCAGTACTTC. The variable domain in full, with the rest retrieved from reference TRBV5-4 and TRBJ2-5, is ETGVTQSPTHLIKTRGQQVTLRCSSQSGHNTVSWYQQALGQGPQFIFQYYREEENGRGNFPPRFSGLQFPNYSSELNVNALELDDSALYLCASSSISGTETQYFGPGTRLLVL.

The chain couples TRBV2 to TRBJ1-6; D unclear. Germline CDR1 SNHLY, CDR2 FYNNEI. This CDR3 region has 16 residues. The V end lost 4 bases, the J end lost 5 bases, and 15 bases lay between the germline ends. CDR3: CASSARRAEDNSPLHF. The CDR3 DNA follows: TGTGCCAGCAGTGCCCGAAGGGCGGAGGATAATTCACCCCTCCACTTT.

V usage is TRBV6-2 or TRBV6-3 and J usage is TRBJ2-5, with D maybe TRBD2 (5 bases). The germline V and J ends were trimmed by 5 bases and 7 bases, with 5 bases remaining between them. The CDR3 length is 10 residues. Germline CDR1 and CDR2: MNHEY and SVGEGT. CDR3 in DNA: TGTGCCAGCAGTGCGGGGACCCAGTACTTC. This encodes CASSAGTQYF.

The genes are TRBV18 and TRBJ1-5; TRBD1 aligns across 7 bases. The CDR3 spans 16 residues. The trim removed 3 bases at V and 3 bases at J, leaving 8 bases unmatched. From germline, CDR1 is KGHSH and CDR2 LQKENI. The CDR3 bases are TGTGCCAGCTCACCTTTTACAGGGGAATCCAATCAGCCCCAGCATTTT. Encoded protein: CASSPFTGESNQPQHF.

This chain's CDR3 is CASSGVAGGSGANVLTF. In nucleotides, the CDR3 is TGTGCCAGCAGTGGGGTAGCGGGAGGGTCTGGGGCCAACGTCCTGACTTTC. J is TRBJ2-6 and V is TRBV25-1; 11 positions agree with TRBD2. Germline values: CDR1 MGHDK, CDR2 SYGVNS. The CDR3 is 17 residues long. J gave up 1 base and V 4 bases, and 3 bases lay outside the gene matches.

Remarks on this clone: Its ends do not fully match the called genes, so a read error is possible. This rearrangement joins TRBV7-7 to TRBJ2-1; no reliable D call. Germline-derived CDR1 and CDR2 are SSHAT and FNYEAQ (reference sequence). This CDR3 comprises 16 residues. The CDR3 region is CASSPYLVQAYNEQFF. The DNA for the CDR3 is TGTGCTAGCAGCCCCTACCTGGTGCAGGCCTACAATGAGCAGTTCTTC.

The V and J genes are TRBV10-3 and TRBJ2-3; 11 bases line up with TRBD2. Trimming took 7 bases from V and 3 from J; bases not matched to a gene: 12. CDR3 length equals 17 residues. Germline V gene lookup returns CDR1 ENHRY and CDR2 SYGVKD. The CDR3 DNA is TGTGCCATCAATTCCGGGACTAGCGGTACGGGGACAGATACGCAGTATTTT. It encodes CAINSGTSGTGTDTQYF.

This chain joins TRBV7-2 and TRBJ2-1; TRBD2 matches 9 bases. The CDR3 consists of 18 residues. V lost 1 base and J lost 6; bases outside the gene matches: 13. CDR1 and CDR2 (germline): SGHTA, FQGNSA. The CDR3 protein is CASSLGQGLAGAGNEQFF. CDR3 sequence (DNA): TGTGCCAGCAGCTTAGGCCAGGGCTTAGCGGGAGCTGGCAATGAGCAGTTCTTC.

The genes are TRBV5-6 and TRBJ1-1; the D is unclear. The V end was cut by 1 base, the J end by 4 bases, with 14 bases between. The germline V gene has CDR1 SGHDT and CDR2 YYEEEE. This CDR3 is 15 amino acids long. CDR3 nucleotides: TGTGCCAGCAGCTTGCGCGGCAGTTCGGGCACTGAAGCTTTCTTT. Its translation is CASSLRGSSGTEAFF.

Only one count was recorded for this clone. The chain is built from TRBV30 and TRBJ2-5; tentative D call: TRBD1 (8 bases). With 5 bases removed from V and 3 bases from J, the gap between germline ends came to 13 bases. This CDR3 comprises 13 residues. CDR1 is GTSNPN, CDR2 SVGIG, per germline (reference sequence). In nucleotides, the CDR3 is TGTGCCTGGGCCACAGGGGGGGAAGAGACCCAGTACTTC. Translation gives CAWATGGEETQYF.

V usage is TRBV7-9 and J usage is TRBJ1-1; 8 bases fit TRBD1. With 1 base clipped from V and 11 bases from J, the junction kept 3 bases outside the gene matches. This CDR3 is 12 amino acids long. Germline V CDR1 and CDR2: SEHNR, FQNEAQ (reference sequence). CDR3 residues: CASSLETGVAFF. DNA for the CDR3: TGTGCCAGCAGCTTAGAGACAGGGGTGGCTTTCTTT.

The chain couples TRBV11-1 to TRBJ2-7; TRBD1 matches at 9 bases. V was pared by 6 bases and J by 7 bases, with 13 bases of the junction left unmatched. Germline lookup yields CDR1 SGHAT and CDR2 FQDESV (reference sequence). This CDR3 is built from 15 residues. This CDR3 is CASRPLGTGTVEQYF. CDR3 in DNA: TGTGCCAGCAGACCACTCGGGACAGGGACAGTTGAGCAGTACTTC.

This clone occurred a few times. V gene TRBV28 combines with J gene TRBJ1-2; the D is unclear. CDR3 length equals 12 residues. Germline V CDR1 and CDR2: MDHEN, SYDVKM. V was shortened by 2 bases and J by 7 bases, with 8 bases between the two germline ends. The chain's CDR3 is CASSLLGSGYTF. The CDR3 DNA follows: TGTGCCAGCAGTTTACTGGGCAGTGGCTACACCTTC.